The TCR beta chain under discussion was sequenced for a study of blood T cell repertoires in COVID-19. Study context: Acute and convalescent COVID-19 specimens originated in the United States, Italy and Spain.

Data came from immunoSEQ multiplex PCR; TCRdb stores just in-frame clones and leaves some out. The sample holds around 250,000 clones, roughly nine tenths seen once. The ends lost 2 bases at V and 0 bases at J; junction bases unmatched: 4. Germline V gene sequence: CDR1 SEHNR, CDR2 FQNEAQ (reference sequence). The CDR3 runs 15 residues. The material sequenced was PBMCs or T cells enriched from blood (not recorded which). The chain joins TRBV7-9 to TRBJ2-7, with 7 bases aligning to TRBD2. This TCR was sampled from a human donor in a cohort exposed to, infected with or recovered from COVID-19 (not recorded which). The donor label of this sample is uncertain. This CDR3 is CASSLSGVSSYEQYF. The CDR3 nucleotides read TGTGCCAGCAGCTTAAGCGGGGTCAGCTCCTACGAGCAGTACTTC.